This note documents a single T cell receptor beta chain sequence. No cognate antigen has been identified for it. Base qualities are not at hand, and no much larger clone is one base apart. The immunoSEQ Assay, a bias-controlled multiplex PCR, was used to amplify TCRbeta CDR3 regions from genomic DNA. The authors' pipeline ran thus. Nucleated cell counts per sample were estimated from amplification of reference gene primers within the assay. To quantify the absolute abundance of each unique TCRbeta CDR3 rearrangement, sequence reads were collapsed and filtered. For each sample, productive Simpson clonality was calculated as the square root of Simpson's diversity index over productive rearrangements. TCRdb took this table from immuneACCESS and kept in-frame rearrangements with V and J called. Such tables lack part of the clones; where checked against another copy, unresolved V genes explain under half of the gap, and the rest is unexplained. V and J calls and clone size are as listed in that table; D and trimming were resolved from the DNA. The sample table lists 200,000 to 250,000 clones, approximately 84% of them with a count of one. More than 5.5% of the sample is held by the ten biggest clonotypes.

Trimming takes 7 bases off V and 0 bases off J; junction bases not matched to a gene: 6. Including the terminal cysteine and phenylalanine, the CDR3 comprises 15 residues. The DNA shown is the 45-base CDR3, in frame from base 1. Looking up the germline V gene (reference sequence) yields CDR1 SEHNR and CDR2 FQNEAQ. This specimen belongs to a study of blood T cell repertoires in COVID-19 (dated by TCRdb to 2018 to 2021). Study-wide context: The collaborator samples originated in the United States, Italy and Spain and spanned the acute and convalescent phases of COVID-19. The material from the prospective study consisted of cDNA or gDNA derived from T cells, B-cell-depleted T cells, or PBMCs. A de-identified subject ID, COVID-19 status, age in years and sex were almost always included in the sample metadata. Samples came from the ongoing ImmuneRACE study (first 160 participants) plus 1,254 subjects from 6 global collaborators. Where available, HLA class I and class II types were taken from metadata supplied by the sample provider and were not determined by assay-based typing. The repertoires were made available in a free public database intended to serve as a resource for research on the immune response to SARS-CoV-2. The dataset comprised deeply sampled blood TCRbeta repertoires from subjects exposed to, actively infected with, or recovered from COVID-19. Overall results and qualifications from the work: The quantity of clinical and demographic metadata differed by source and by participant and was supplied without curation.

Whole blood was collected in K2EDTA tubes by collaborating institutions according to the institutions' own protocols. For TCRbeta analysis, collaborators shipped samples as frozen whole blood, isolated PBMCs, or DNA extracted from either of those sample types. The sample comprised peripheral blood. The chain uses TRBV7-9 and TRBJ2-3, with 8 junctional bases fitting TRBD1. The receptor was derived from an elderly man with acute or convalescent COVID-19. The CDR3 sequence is CASTYGQGSTDTQYF. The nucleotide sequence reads TGTGCCAGCACCTATGGACAGGGAAGCACAGATACGCAGTATTTT.